The entry that follows covers one T cell receptor beta chain sequence. The data were obtained in a study of T cell changes during pregnancy in multiple sclerosis. TCRdb keeps only in-frame clones here, not all; method: immunoSEQ multiplex PCR. The sample includes 77,000 or so clones, 93% of them seen just once. The germline V gene has CDR1 SEHNR and CDR2 FQNEAQ (reference sequence). Trimming removed 4 bases from V and 4 bases from J; junction bases left unmatched: 9. This CDR3 region has 15 residues. This receptor was taken from a female donor in good health, enrolled as a control in a pregnancy study. The chain has TRBV7-9 and TRBJ2-5, with 7 bases identical to TRBD1. This specimen was peripheral blood, taken in the second trimester of pregnancy. The CDR3 DNA is TGTGCCAGCAGCTCCGGGATGAGGGGGCGAGAGACCCAGTACTTC. It codes for CASSSGMRGRETQYF.